This TCR beta chain was sequenced during a study of cytomegalovirus exposure and HLA in healthy donors. With regard to this clone: The antigen is not known.

The donors were members of the roughly 130-subject validation cohort (separate from the approximately 670-subject first cohort). Only in-frame clones appear in the TCRdb table, and some are missing; sequencing was by immunoSEQ multiplex PCR. This sample yields some 310,000 clones, of which approximately 85% are seen a single time; around 0.88% belongs to the top ten. General observations from the study: Some TCR beta chains (over 150 of them) were listed as cytomegalovirus-associated. Reports showed the classifier diagnosing cytomegalovirus status with high specificity and sensitivity. Across donors, most TCRs were seen rarely, yet some public ones were widespread.

V shed 7 bases, J shed 2 bases, and the junction held 15 bases outside the gene matches. The CDR3 is 17 residues long. The clonotype comes from a man under 40 in good health and CMV-seronegative. V and J are TRBV23-1 and TRBJ2-3; 7 bases line up with TRBD1. TRBV23-1 is an ORF for which the function is uncertain. The sequencing input was PBMCs. As DNA, the CDR3 is TGCGCCAGCACCCCCTCCGCGTTCGGGACAGTCACAGATACGCAGTATTTT. This encodes CASTPSAFGTVTDTQYF.